Listed below are T cell receptor beta chains from one sample, sequenced in a study of blood T cell repertoires in COVID-19. Method: immunoSEQ multiplex PCR; TCRdb's copy keeps in-frame clones and lacks some. The sample has 200,000 to 300,000 clones, around 90% seen once. The sequenced material came from peripheral blood. The receptors were sampled from a human donor in a cohort sampled during active COVID-19. Each CDR3 is given with its conserved first and last residue. The D gene is left open where the match is weak. Some rows have no size entry. The others give once, few or many, or a class for an expanded clone.

V: TRBV4-3; D: -; size: -; CDR3: CASSHGGDYGYTF
V: TRBV30; D: TRBD1; size: -; CDR3: CAWSTGGDTEAFF
V: TRBV6-4; D: TRBD2; size: -; CDR3: CASSVLAGGTGELFF
V: TRBV2; D: -; size: -; CDR3: CASTLTGTNSPLHF
V: TRBV21-1; D: -; size: -; CDR3: CASSKARRYEQYF
V: TRBV23-1; D: -; size: once; CDR3: CASSQSIGAGDNSNQPQHF
V: TRBV6-2/TRBV6-3; D: TRBD1; size: -; CDR3: CASSWTGEYETQYF
V: TRBV19; D: TRBD1; size: -; CDR3: CASSAFRGTEAFF
V: TRBV5-6; D: TRBD2; size: -; CDR3: CASSSLAGVTYEQYF
V: TRBV28; D: TRBD1; size: once; CDR3: CASNPDGDSHTEAFF
V: TRBV4-3; D: -; size: -; CDR3: CASSFTVEVTEAFF
V: TRBV7-9; D: -; size: -; CDR3: CASSLAGQGGRTYEQYF
V: TRBV9; D: -; size: many; CDR3: CASSDSNIYVEQYF
V: TRBV28; D: -; size: -; CDR3: CASSRSVLSYNEQFF
V: TRBV27; D: TRBD2; size: -; CDR3: CASSFGGGETQYF
V: TRBV9; D: TRBD2; size: -; CDR3: CASSVASGPTYEQYF
V: TRBV7-2; D: TRBD1; size: -; CDR3: CASSSTGGAGNTIYF
V: TRBV5-4; D: TRBD1; size: -; CDR3: CASSLTGGGGTEAFF
V: TRBV30; D: -; size: once; CDR3: CAWSANYGYTF
V: TRBV7-9; D: -; size: -; CDR3: CASSSAGQGETQYF
V: TRBV6-5; D: TRBD2; size: -; CDR3: CASSPAGSNTGELFF
V: TRBV19; D: -; size: -; CDR3: CASKTDDGSGNTIYF
V: TRBV7-3; D: TRBD2; size: -; CDR3: CASSSGLGDNPLYEQYF
V: TRBV4-1; D: -; size: -; CDR3: CASSQPTRNEKLFF
V: TRBV12-3/TRBV12-4; D: -; size: -; CDR3: CASRMTVNYGYTF
V: TRBV6-6; D: -; size: -; CDR3: CASSYSGRNQPQHF
V: TRBV5-4; D: -; size: -; CDR3: CASSLGGYSYEQYF
V: TRBV28; D: -; size: -; CDR3: CASSTGQRNTIYF
V: TRBV3-1/TRBV3-2; D: TRBD1; size: -; CDR3: CASSQDPRTTGLGEKLFF
V: TRBV13; D: TRBD1; size: -; CDR3: CASRRTGGNEQFF
V: TRBV30; D: TRBD1; size: many; CDR3: CAWRTGRNYGYTF
V: TRBV27; D: -; size: -; CDR3: CASSAYQDTQYF
V: TRBV7-2; D: TRBD1; size: -; CDR3: CASSLGRGPVYGYTF
V: TRBV7-2; D: -; size: -; CDR3: CASSPTSTGELFF
V: TRBV29-1; D: TRBD2; size: once; CDR3: CSVVRLAGGPNEQFF
V: TRBV7-9; D: TRBD1; size: -; CDR3: CASSRPDRDEQYF
V: TRBV5-1; D: -; size: -; CDR3: CASSLGTDYSYEQYF
V: TRBV27; D: -; size: -; CDR3: CAIGHPLYQPQHF
V: TRBV27; D: -; size: -; CDR3: CASSLSRGMNTEAFF
V: TRBV7-2; D: TRBD2; size: -; CDR3: CASSLTSGGSYEQYF
V: TRBV11-2; D: -; size: -; CDR3: CASSLSGDTEAFF